A single sample is the source of the 19 T cell receptor beta chains below, sequenced in a study of Ad26.COV2.S vaccination and SARS-CoV-2 variants. Indicated treatment: approximately 18 received Ad26.COV2.S at low or high dose, single or two shots; about 5 received placebo; per-sample allocation not given. The investigators took samples on day 63 after the first vaccine or placebo injection. Here immunoSEQ multiplex PCR was the method, and the copy in TCRdb shows in-frame clones only, minus some. The table shows approximately 350,000 clones, with over 75% occurring only once. The source was peripheral blood, collected in a trial of Ad26.COV2.S vaccine versus placebo. The receptors originated from a person aged 18-65 years who received the Ad26.COV2.S COVID-19 vaccine or a placebo.

V and J are TRBV4-2 and TRBJ1-4; D unclear. Trimming took 0 bases from V and 7 from J, leaving 15 bases between them. Germline V CDR1 and CDR2: LGHNA, YNFKEQ. The CDR3 is made up of 16 amino acids. The CDR3 sequence is CASSQDPGPEFEKLFF. The CDR3 DNA reads as TGTGCCAGCAGCCAAGACCCGGGCCCGGAGTTTGAAAAACTGTTTTTT.

The chain couples TRBV30 to TRBJ1-2, with 7 bases matching TRBD1. This CDR3 has 14 residues. Germline CDR1 reads GTSNPN; CDR2 reads SVGIG (reference sequence). V gave up 8 bases and J gave up 7 bases; unmatched junction bases: 16. The CDR3 region is CAMGRDSALGGYTF. Here the CDR3 DNA reads TGTGCCATGGGTCGGGACAGCGCCTTGGGTGGCTACACCTTC.

Written as DNA, the CDR3 is TGTGCCAGTAGGGGGTTACCTAGCACAGATACGCAGTATTTT. It translates to CASRGLPSTDTQYF. The chain is built from TRBV27 and TRBJ2-3, with D perhaps matching TRBD1 (6 bases). Germline CDR1 and CDR2: MNHEY and SMNVEV (reference sequence). The V and J ends lost 9 bases and 0 bases respectively, with 13 bases between them. CDR3 size: 14 residues.

The chain employs TRBV3-1 (or the pseudogene TRBV3-2) and TRBJ2-7, with D unresolved. The CDR3 runs 12 residues. Trimming cost V 5 bases and J 4 bases, with 9 bases left between them. Per germline, CDR1 LGHDT and CDR2 YNNKEL (reference sequence). CDR3 coding DNA: TGTGCCAGCAGCGGTAGTGGGTACGAGCAGTACTTC. Its translation: CASSGSGYEQYF.

In its sample, this clone was seen a few times. For the CDR3, the DNA is TGTGCCAGCAGCCGGCAAGTAGGGGGGCAAACCGGGGAGCTGTTTTTT. Protein: CASSRQVGGQTGELFF. The genes are TRBV9 and TRBJ2-2, with D perhaps matching TRBD1 or TRBD2 (6 bases each). V lost 4 bases and J lost 5, with 18 bases in between. The germline V gene encodes CDR1 SGDLS and CDR2 YYNGEE. This CDR3 comprises 16 residues.

The chain uses TRBV9 and TRBJ1-1, with D possibly being TRBD1 (6 bases). Trimming shortened V by 4 bases and J by 4 bases, and 17 bases separated the two germline ends. The CDR3 consists of 15 residues. CDR1 and CDR2 from the germline V gene are SGDLS and YYNGEE. CDR3 in DNA: TGTGCCAGCAGCCCCGGGGATCGGGGGCGCACTGAAGCTTTCTTT. This sequence encodes CASSPGDRGRTEAFF.

The rearrangement joins TRBV19 to TRBJ2-3; D not certain. CDR1 LNHDA and CDR2 SQIVND come from the germline V gene (reference sequence). The CDR3 sequence is 13 residues long. V was pared by 6 bases and J by 2 bases, with 9 bases between. The CDR3 sequence is CASSTLSTDTQYF. The CDR3 DNA reads as TGTGCCAGTAGCACACTCTCCACAGATACGCAGTATTTT.

The chain uses TRBV5-1 and TRBJ2-3, with 7 bases matching TRBD2. CDR1 is SGHRS, CDR2 YFSETQ, per germline. This CDR3 spans 15 amino acids. V was clipped by 0 bases and J by 6 bases; unmatched bases: 7. CDR3 region: CASSLGGTMSDTQYF. The CDR3 bases are TGCGCCAGCAGCTTGGGCGGGACTATGTCCGATACGCAGTATTTT.

The chain links TRBV27 to TRBJ1-1; D may be TRBD1 (5 bases). The V gene lost 4 bases and the J gene lost 4 bases, with 19 bases spanning the gap. Germline lookup yields CDR1 MNHEY and CDR2 SMNVEV (reference sequence). CDR3 length equals 16 residues. The CDR3 here is CASSSPSRAGGTEAFF. DNA for the CDR3: TGTGCCAGCAGTTCACCATCGAGGGCCGGGGGCACTGAAGCTTTCTTT.

This sequence joins TRBV12-3 or TRBV12-4 and TRBJ2-1, with a weak D call TRBD2 (5 bases). V dropped 7 bases and J dropped 9 bases, with 16 bases sitting between them. The CDR3 covers 13 residues. The DNA for the CDR3 is TGTGCCAGCACCCCCACTAGGAAGGGTGAGCAGTTCTTC. Protein: CASTPTRKGEQFF.

V usage is TRBV30 and J usage is TRBJ2-5, with a possible D match to TRBD2 (5 bases). The germline gives CDR1 GTSNPN, CDR2 SVGIG (reference sequence). Trimming pared 4 bases from V and 1 base from J, leaving 13 bases between. The CDR3 spans 14 residues. Written as DNA, the CDR3 is TGTGCCTGGAACTTAGCGACGGTCCAAGAGACCCAGTACTTC. The encoded protein is CAWNLATVQETQYF.

The rearrangement joins TRBV7-2 to TRBJ1-3; unclear D gene. CDR1 and CDR2 (germline): SGHTA, FQGNSA. Trimming left V 4 bases short and J 0 bases short, with 10 bases between. The length of the CDR3 is 15 residues. The CDR3 region is CASSSVGFSGNTIYF. The DNA of the CDR3 is TGTGCCAGCAGCTCTGTAGGGTTCTCTGGAAACACCATATATTTT. Combining the CDR3 with reference TRBV7-2 and TRBJ1-3 gives the whole variable domain GAGVSQSPSNKVTEKGKDVELRCDPISGHTALYWYRQSLGQGLEFLIYFQGNSAPDKSGLPSDRFSAERTGGSVSTLTIQRTQQEDSAVYLCASSSVGFSGNTIYFGEGSWLTVV.

This rearrangement joins TRBV30 to TRBJ2-5; D call uncertain. Deletions cut 4 bases from V and 2 bases from J, with 5 bases between. Per the germline V gene, CDR1 is GTSNPN and CDR2 is SVGIG (reference sequence). The length of the CDR3 is 11 residues. The CDR3: CAWNQQETQYF. DNA for the CDR3: TGTGCCTGGAATCAGCAAGAGACCCAGTACTTC.

The gene calls are TRBV5-1 and TRBJ1-1, with D possibly TRBD1 on 5 matching bases. From germline, CDR1 is SGHRS and CDR2 YFSETQ. CDR3 length: 11 residues. The V end was cut by 7 bases, the J end by 7 bases, with 11 bases between. The CDR3 region is CASGTGIEAFF. As DNA, the CDR3 is TGCGCCAGCGGCACAGGTATTGAAGCTTTCTTT.

The chain is built from TRBV5-1 and TRBJ2-5; D is tentatively TRBD1 or TRBD2 (5 bases each). Trimming took off 3 bases at V and 4 bases at J, with 16 bases between the two ends. The CDR3 runs 15 residues. Germline loops: CDR1 SGHRS, CDR2 YFSETQ. CDR3 protein: CASSSPGTVGETQYF. Written as DNA, the CDR3 is TGCGCCAGCAGCTCACCCGGGACCGTCGGAGAGACCCAGTACTTC.

This clone has just one count. The chain combines TRBV5-1 with TRBJ1-1; no definite D call. The CDR3 runs to 18 residues. In germline, CDR1 is SGHRS, CDR2 YFSETQ. Trimming shortened V by 4 bases and J by 2 bases, and 24 bases separated the two germline ends. The CDR3 spells CASSTRPTLGPVNTEAFF. The CDR3 DNA follows: TGCGCCAGCAGCACAAGGCCCACCTTAGGGCCTGTCAACACTGAAGCTTTCTTT.

The chain uses TRBV2 and TRBJ1-2, with TRBD1 as a possible D gene (5 bases). V dropped 9 bases and J dropped 4 bases, with 27 bases sitting between them. Germline CDR1 SNHLY, CDR2 FYNNEI. The CDR3 is made up of 17 amino acids. In DNA, the CDR3 is TGTGCCAGGGGGCTTCGGACACCCTCCAGTTTCCGCTATGGCTACACCTTC. It codes for CARGLRTPSSFRYGYTF.

The rearrangement joins TRBV19 to TRBJ2-7; TRBD1 matches at 9 bases. In germline, CDR1 is LNHDA, CDR2 SQIVND (reference sequence). V trimming: 4 bases; J trimming: 4 bases; junction bases outside the gene matches: 2. The CDR3 length is 13 residues. CDR3 in amino acids: CASSTTGGYEQYF. DNA for the CDR3: TGTGCCAGTAGTACGACAGGGGGTTACGAGCAGTACTTC.

The chain carries TRBV13 and TRBJ2-3; D not resolved. The V end lost 0 bases, the J end lost 1 base, and 8 bases lay between the germline ends. The CDR3 sequence is 15 residues long. The germline gives CDR1 PRHDT, CDR2 FYEKMQ (reference sequence). The CDR3 DNA sequence: TGTGCCAGCAGCTTAGGCGTCGGCCGCACAGATACGCAGTATTTT. Translated: CASSLGVGRTDTQYF.